Reported below is one TCR beta chain. Its antigen is unknown. This may come from a read error, since a much larger clone is one base off. An absence of ophthalmopathy progression within 18 months meant stable Graves' hyperthyroidism. This sample holds PBMCs from under 11 ml fresh peripheral blood. The sample comes from a study of T cells in Graves' hyperthyroidism and ophthalmopathy. RNA transcripts served as the template for amplifying TCR beta CDR3 regions. The HTBI primer set drove a first-round RT-PCR of the TCR CDR3. TCRdb re-analysed the multiplex PCR reads in MiXCR, keeping a single row per CDR3 protein. This sample has roughly 100,000 distinct CDR3 sequences, with about half found just once. Study-level results: A model built on 13 V-J features separated ophthalmopathy from stable hyperthyroidism.

This CDR3 has 15 amino acids. CDR1 is SNHLY and CDR2 is FYNNEI in the germline V gene. The sample consisted of blood. The chain has TRBV2 and TRBJ2-1, with D tentatively TRBD1 or TRBD2 (5 bases each). This receptor was obtained from a man aged 40-49 years with Graves' hyperthyroidism. CDR3 coding DNA: TGTGCCAGCAGTGAACAGGGAGCTTCCTACAATGAGCAGCTCTTC. This codes for CASSEQGASYNEQLF.